A selection of T cell receptor beta chains follows, all from one sample in a study of blood T cell repertoires in COVID-19. Sequencing used immunoSEQ multiplex PCR; TCRdb keeps in-frame clones, though not all of them. Of roughly 71,000 clones listed, approximately 81% were seen once; the top ten hold 7.5% to 10%. The sample comprised peripheral blood. The receptors were sampled from a man over 45 with active COVID-19. CDR3s include the opening cysteine and the closing phenylalanine or tryptophan. Fields, in order: J gene, clone size, D gene, V gene, CDR3 DNA, CDR3 protein. D genes are given only for firm matches. Clone size, where shown, is once, few, many, or a class for clones that have expanded.

>TRBJ2-2|.|TRBD2|TRBV3-1/TRBV3-2
TGTGCCAGCAGCCAAGAACTAGCGGGGCGTTACACCGGGGAGCTGTTTTTT
CASSQELAGRYTGELFF
>TRBJ1-3|.|.|TRBV6-5
TGTGCCAGCAGCTTAGGACAGCTTGGAAACACCATATATTTT
CASSLGQLGNTIYF
>TRBJ1-1|.|.|TRBV5-4
TGTGCCAGCAGCCCCTCGGGCGGGGCGGGGAACACTGAAGCTTTCTTT
CASSPSGGAGNTEAFF
>TRBJ2-1|.|.|TRBV20-1
TGCAGTGTCCGAGAACGTGAGCAGTTCTTC
CSVREREQFF
>TRBJ2-7|.|TRBD1|TRBV11-2
TGTGCCAGCAGCTTAGGTTTCGGGACAGGGAAGGGCGAGCAGTACTTC
CASSLGFGTGKGEQYF
>TRBJ1-1|.|.|TRBV3-1/TRBV3-2
TGTGCCAGCAGCCTTTCATACAAGAACACTGAAGCTTTCTTT
CASSLSYKNTEAFF
>TRBJ2-2|.|.|TRBV6-1
TGTGCCAGCAGTGAAGTTAGGACATCGAACACCGGGGAGCTGTTTTTT
CASSEVRTSNTGELFF
>TRBJ2-1|.|.|TRBV7-9
TGTGCCAGCAGCTTAGAATGGGGAGGTGAGCAGTTCTTC
CASSLEWGGEQFF
>TRBJ2-1|.|TRBD2|TRBV7-8
TGTGCCAGCAGCTCCGGACTAGCGGGAGGGATACATGAGCAGTTCTTC
CASSSGLAGGIHEQFF
>TRBJ1-2|.|TRBD1|TRBV7-2
TGTGCCAGCAGCTTAGCGACAGGGGGGTCCTATGGCTACACCTTC
CASSLATGGSYGYTF
>TRBJ2-3|few|.|TRBV10-2
TGCGCCAGCACCGAGAGGCTAGCCACAGATACGCAGTATTTT
CASTERLATDTQYF
>TRBJ2-5|.|TRBD1|TRBV6-2/TRBV6-3
TGTGCCAGCAGTTACTGGACAGGGTCTGGGGAGACCCAGTACTTC
CASSYWTGSGETQYF
>TRBJ1-2|.|TRBD1|TRBV27
TGTGCCAGCAGTTTATTGTCAGGGGGGAATGGCTACACCTTC
CASSLLSGGNGYTF
>TRBJ2-7|.|.|TRBV25-1
TGTGCCAGCAGTGTATCCTACGAGCAGTACTTC
CASSVSYEQYF
>TRBJ2-1|.|.|TRBV11-2
TGTGCCAGCACCCGACCCTTTGGGGGCGGGGGAGGAAATGAGCAGTTCTTC
CASTRPFGGGGGNEQFF
>TRBJ1-3|.|.|TRBV9
TGTGCCAGCAGCGTAGGAGGGCCTGGAAACACCATATATTTT
CASSVGGPGNTIYF
>TRBJ2-1|.|TRBD2|TRBV7-2
TGTGCCAGCAGCGTAGCGGGGCTGCAGTTCTTC
CASSVAGLQFF
>TRBJ2-1|.|TRBD2|TRBV4-3
TGCGCCAGCAGCCAAGAATTGACTAGCGGGTATGAGCAGTTCTTC
CASSQELTSGYEQFF
>TRBJ1-2|.|.|TRBV7-8
TGTGCCAGCAGCTTAGATACTCGACGGAGTTACACCTTC
CASSLDTRRSYTF
>TRBJ2-3|.|TRBD2|TRBV28
TGTGCCAGCAGCGCTTCCGGGACTAGCGGGAGGAGGGCGCAGTATTTT
CASSASGTSGRRAQYF
>TRBJ2-7|few|.|TRBV5-1
TGCGCCAGCAGCCTTCCTTCCTACGAGCAGTACTTC
CASSLPSYEQYF
>TRBJ1-6|.|.|TRBV30
TGTGCCTGGAGGGGGACCACAGGGAGCTCCTATAATTCACCCCTCCACTTT
CAWRGTTGSSYNSPLHF
>TRBJ2-2|.|TRBD2|TRBV11-2
TGTGCCAGCAGTCTACTATCCCCGGGACTAGCGGCTAACACCGGGGAGCTGTTTTTT
CASSLLSPGLAANTGELFF
>TRBJ2-3|.|TRBD2|TRBV2
TGTGCCAGCAGAATACTAGCGGGGGATTCTACGCAGTATTTT
CASRILAGDSTQYF
>TRBJ1-1|.|.|TRBV29-1
TGCAGCGGGGGGGACGGAGGCCTGAACACTGAAGCTTTCTTT
CSGGDGGLNTEAFF
>TRBJ1-4|.|.|TRBV6-1
TGTGCCAGCAGTGATCTGACAGGAGCAACTAATGAAAAACTGTTTTTT
CASSDLTGATNEKLFF
>TRBJ2-6|.|.|TRBV10-2
TGCGCCAGCCTCGGGGGTAGCGAGAACCGCTCTGGGGCCAACGTCCTGACTTTC
CASLGGSENRSGANVLTF
>TRBJ2-3|.|.|TRBV6-1
TGTGCCAGCAGTGAATTACTTTGGCGTACACGGGGCACAGATACGCAGTATTTT
CASSELLWRTRGTDTQYF
>TRBJ2-1|.|TRBD2|TRBV7-8
TGTGCCAGCAGCTCTCCCGCCCCCCGCCCCCGGACTAGCGGGAAAAACAATGAGCAGTTCTTC
CASSSPAPRPRTSGKNNEQFF
>TRBJ2-2|.|.|TRBV11-3
TGTGCCAGCAGCCGAGCGGGGGAGCTGTTTTTT
CASSRAGELFF
>TRBJ2-7|.|.|TRBV24-1
TGTGCCACCAGTGATTTGCGCCGGGATTTCTCCTACGAGCAGTACTTC
CATSDLRRDFSYEQYF
>TRBJ2-7|.|.|TRBV5-1
TGCGCCAGCAGCCTTCCGGGACATCACTACGAGCAGTACTTC
CASSLPGHHYEQYF
>TRBJ2-3|.|.|TRBV14
TGTGCCAGCAGCCAAGGACTAGACGATACGCAGTATTTT
CASSQGLDDTQYF
>TRBJ2-1|.|TRBD2|TRBV3-1/TRBV3-2
TGTGCCAGCAGCCAAGAGGCGGCGGGAGCCTACAATGAGCAGTTCTTC
CASSQEAAGAYNEQFF
>TRBJ2-7|.|TRBD1|TRBV5-6
TGTGCCAGCAGCCGGACAGGGCGATCCTACGAGCAGTACTTC
CASSRTGRSYEQYF
>TRBJ1-5|.|.|TRBV6-5
TGTGCCAGCATGGGGGCGCAGAATCAGCCCCAGCATTTT
CASMGAQNQPQHF
>TRBJ2-7|.|TRBD2|TRBV4-1
TGCGCCAGCAGCCAAGATAGTCCAGGGACTATCTACGAGCAGTACTTC
CASSQDSPGTIYEQYF
>TRBJ2-7|.|.|TRBV3-1/TRBV3-2
TGTGCCAGCAGCCAAGATGGGGACACGACCCTATCCTACGAGCAGTACTTC
CASSQDGDTTLSYEQYF
>TRBJ2-3|.|.|TRBV7-9
TGTGCCAGCAGCTTATACCAGGGGTCGACAGATACGCAGTATTTT
CASSLYQGSTDTQYF
>TRBJ2-3|.|.|TRBV9
TGTGCCAGCAGCGTTGATAGCGTTAGCACAGATACGCAGTATTTT
CASSVDSVSTDTQYF
>TRBJ2-2|.|.|TRBV7-2
TGTGCCAGCAGCTTAGTGTTCGCGAACACCGGGGAGCTGTTTTTT
CASSLVFANTGELFF
>TRBJ2-5|.|TRBD1|TRBV23-1
TGCGCCAGGGGCTGGGACAGGGTAACTTCCCGACGCAGCGAGACCCAGTACTTC
CARGWDRVTSRRSETQYF
>TRBJ2-3|.|.|TRBV4-1
TGCGCCAGCAGCTCCCCCGTCGGGAGATCCCTGACCGGCACAGATACGCAGTATTTT
CASSSPVGRSLTGTDTQYF
>TRBJ1-2|.|TRBD1|TRBV6-6
TGTGCCAGCACCCCTGGGACAGGGCCCCCTGGCTATGGCTACACCTTC
CASTPGTGPPGYGYTF
>TRBJ2-7|once|TRBD1|TRBV6-1
TGTGCCAGCCGGGACAGGGGGTCCTACGAGCAGTACTTC
CASRDRGSYEQYF
>TRBJ1-2|.|TRBD1|TRBV11-2
TGTGCCAGCAGATCTACAGGGGATCGTGGCTACACCTTC
CASRSTGDRGYTF
>TRBJ2-7|.|TRBD1|TRBV9
TGTGCCAGCAGCATCCACGACAGGGGGGCAACGGACGAGCAGTACTTC
CASSIHDRGATDEQYF
>TRBJ2-7|.|.|TRBV5-1
TGCGCCAGCAGCTTGGGCTCTAGCGCCTACGAGCAGTACTTC
CASSLGSSAYEQYF
>TRBJ1-4|.|.|TRBV27
TGTGCCAGCAAGCGGGCAGGCGAAAAACTGTTTTTT
CASKRAGEKLFF
>TRBJ2-7|once|.|TRBV5-4
TGTGCCAGCAGCTTGTTATCCTACGAGCAGTACTTC
CASSLLSYEQYF
>TRBJ2-7|.|.|TRBV19
TGTGCCAGTAGTATAGATCGGGAAGGGCTCTACGAGCAGTACTTC
CASSIDREGLYEQYF
>TRBJ1-1|.|TRBD1|TRBV6-1
TGTGCCAGCAGTGAAGGAGGGACAGCCCGGGAGGCTTTCTTT
CASSEGGTAREAFF